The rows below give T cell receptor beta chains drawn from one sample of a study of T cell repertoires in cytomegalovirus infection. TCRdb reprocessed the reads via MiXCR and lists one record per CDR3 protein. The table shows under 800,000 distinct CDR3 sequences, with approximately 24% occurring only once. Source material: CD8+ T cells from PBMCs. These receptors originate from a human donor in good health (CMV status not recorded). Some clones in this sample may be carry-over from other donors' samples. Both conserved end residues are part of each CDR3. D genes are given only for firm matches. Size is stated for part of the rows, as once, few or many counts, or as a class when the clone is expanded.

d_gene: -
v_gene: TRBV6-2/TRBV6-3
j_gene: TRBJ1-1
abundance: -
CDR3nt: TGTGCCAGCAGTGGGGTGGGAAACACTGAAGCTTTCTTT
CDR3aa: CASSGVGNTEAFF

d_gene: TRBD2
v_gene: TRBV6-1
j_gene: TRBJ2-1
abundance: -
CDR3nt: TGTGCCAGCAGCCTAACTAGCGGGGGGGTCCTCAGTGAGCAGTTCTTC
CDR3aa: CASSLTSGGVLSEQFF

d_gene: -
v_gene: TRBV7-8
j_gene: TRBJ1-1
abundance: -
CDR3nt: TGTGCCAGCAGCCCTACCGGGAAGATGAACACTGAAGCTTTCTTT
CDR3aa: CASSPTGKMNTEAFF

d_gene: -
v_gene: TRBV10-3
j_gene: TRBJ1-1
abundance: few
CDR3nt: TGTGCCATCAGCGGAGACCCCACTGCGGACACTGAAGCTTTCTTT
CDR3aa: CAISGDPTADTEAFF

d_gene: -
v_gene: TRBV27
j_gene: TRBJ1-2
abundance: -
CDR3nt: TGTGCCAGCAGCCCTTCGATCGTCTATGGCTACACCTTC
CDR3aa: CASSPSIVYGYTF

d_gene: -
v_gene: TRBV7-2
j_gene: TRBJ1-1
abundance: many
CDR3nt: TGTGCCAGCAGCTTAACAACCGGGACACCATTCACTGAAGCTTTCTTT
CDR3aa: CASSLTTGTPFTEAFF

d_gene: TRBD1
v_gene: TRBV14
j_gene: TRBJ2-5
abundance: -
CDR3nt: TGTGCCAGCAGCCATGTTCAAGTGTGGGACAGCCAAGAGACCCAGTACTTC
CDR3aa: CASSHVQVWDSQETQYF

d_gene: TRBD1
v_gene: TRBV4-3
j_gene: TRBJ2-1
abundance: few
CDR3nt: TGCGCCAGCAGCCGCGGGACAGGGAATCACAATGAGCAGTTCTTC
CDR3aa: CASSRGTGNHNEQFF

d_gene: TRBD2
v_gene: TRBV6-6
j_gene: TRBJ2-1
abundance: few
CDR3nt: TGTGCCAGCAGTTCCCCATTTAGCGGGGGGGCTAATGAGCAGTTCTTC
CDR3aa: CASSSPFSGGANEQFF

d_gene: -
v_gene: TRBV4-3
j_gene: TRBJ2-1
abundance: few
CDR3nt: TGCGCCAGCAGCCAAGTGACGACACCGGGTCGGAATGAGCAGTTCTTC
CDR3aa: CASSQVTTPGRNEQFF

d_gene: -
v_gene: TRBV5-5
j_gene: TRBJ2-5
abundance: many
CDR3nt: TGTGCCAGCAGCTTGGCCGGACAGCCCCCGGAGACCCAGTACTTC
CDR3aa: CASSLAGQPPETQYF

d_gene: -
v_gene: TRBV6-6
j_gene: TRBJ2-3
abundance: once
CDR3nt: TGTGCCAGCAGTTACTCGGCAGGGGCGACGAGTGTAATACTGAGCACAGATACGCAGTATTTT
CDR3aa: CASSYSAGATSVILSTDTQYF

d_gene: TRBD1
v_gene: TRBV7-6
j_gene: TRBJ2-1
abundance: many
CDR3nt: TGTGCCAGCAGCTTCGGACAGGGGGCTATGAATGAGCAGTTCTTC
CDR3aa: CASSFGQGAMNEQFF